This T cell receptor (beta chain) was sequenced for a study of STAT5B mutations in CD4+ large granular lymphocyte leukemia. Study-wide findings and caveats: CD4-sorted patient repertoires seemed more clonal than healthy CD4+ repertoires. 8/27 top patient clones versus 2/35 control clones were TRBV06-family.

The V gene end was trimmed by 4 bases and the J gene end by 6 bases; junction bases not matched to a gene: 5. The CDR3 contains 13 residues. Germline V CDR1 and CDR2: SGHRS, YFSETQ. This clone was detected only a few times. Its antigen remains unknown. Assay used: immunoSEQ multiplex PCR; TCRdb lists only in-frame clones, some missing. The sample records about 34,000 clones, less than 80% being singletons. V and J are TRBV5-1 and TRBJ2-3, with 7 bases identical to TRBD1. Sequencing was carried out using CD4+ T cells from blood buffy coats. This receptor was taken from a human donor in good health. CDR3: CASSGGQRDTQYF. The CDR3 nucleotides are TGCGCCAGCAGCGGGGGACAGCGGGATACGCAGTATTTT.